This TCR beta chain was retrieved from a study of PD-L1 blockade in urothelial cancer. Study-wide context: Investigators checked blood 3 weeks (second dose) and 6 weeks after treatment start.

Study conclusions and caveats: Tumor-associated blood clones were expanded more by durable-benefit patients at 3 weeks.

Clones were read by immunoSEQ multiplex PCR, and TCRdb kept only the in-frame ones, dropping some. Among about 55,000 clones, approximately 80% were seen once, and the ten largest hold over 3.5%. Locally advanced or metastatic urothelial carcinoma was diagnosed in the patients. Patients yielded 1 to 8 samples each, pretreatment and on-treatment. Regarding this clone: The antigen is not known.

The clonotype comes from a man in his 70s with urothelial cancer. The sample in question was PBMCs, obtained around atezolizumab (anti-PD-L1) treatment.

The CDR3, as DNA: TGTGCCAGCAGCTTAGACAGGGTTGTGACTGAAGCTTTCTTT. This gives the protein CASSLDRVVTEAFF. J is TRBJ1-1 and V is TRBV7-9; D is perhaps TRBD1 (6 bases). V was shortened by 1 base and J by 5 bases, with 11 bases between the two germline ends. Germline lookup yields CDR1 SEHNR and CDR2 FQNEAQ (reference sequence). This CDR3 has 14 amino acids.